These 16 T cell receptor beta chains came from one sample sequenced in a study of T cell repertoires in cytomegalovirus infection. TCRdb passed the reads through MiXCR, listing each CDR3 protein once. Of around 320,000 distinct CDR3 sequences in the sample, approximately 9.5% are singletons; the top ten hold 4.3%. Sequenced material: PBMCs. The receptors here all came from a human donor in good health (CMV status not recorded). Some clones in this sample may be carry-over from other donors' samples.

This clonotype came up many times. The gene calls are TRBV12-5 and TRBJ2-4, with 7 bases lining up with TRBD1. The CDR3 is 14 residues long. Germline V gene data show CDR1 as LGHNT and CDR2 as FRNRAP. V dropped 6 bases and J dropped 1; count of bases not matched to a gene: 3. The CDR3 DNA follows: TGTGCTAGTGGGACGGACAGGGCCAAAAACATTCAGTACTTC. Translation gives CASGTDRAKNIQYF. Combining the CDR3 with reference TRBV12-5 and TRBJ2-4 gives the whole variable domain DARVTQTPRHKVTEMGQEVTMRCQPILGHNTVFWYRQTMMQGLELLAYFRNRAPLDDSGMPKDRFSAEMPDATLATLKIQPSEPRDSAVYFCASGTDRAKNIQYFGAGTRLSVL.

This clonotype has a handful of counts. The chain joins TRBV27 to TRBJ2-7; unclear D gene. The CDR3 covers 12 residues. Trimming removed 4 bases at V and 1 base at J, with 5 bases between. Germline V CDR1 and CDR2: MNHEY, SMNVEV (reference sequence). This CDR3 reads CASSSRSYEQYF. In nucleotides, the CDR3 is TGTGCCAGCAGTTCGCGGTCCTACGAGCAGTACTTC.

The chain uses TRBV7-4 and TRBJ2-1, with TRBD1 matching 8 bases. The CDR3 covers 16 residues. Trimming at V came to 3 bases and at J to 2 bases, leaving 6 bases not matched to a gene. Per germline, CDR1 SGHVT and CDR2 SQSDAQ. The chain's CDR3 is CASSFLGQGTYNEQFF. Here the CDR3 DNA reads TGTGCCAGCAGCTTCCTCGGACAGGGAACCTACAATGAGCAGTTCTTC.

This clonotype was picked up many times. The chain combines TRBV7-2 with TRBJ1-1; 7 bases are shared with TRBD1. The germline gives CDR1 SGHTA, CDR2 FQGNSA. The CDR3 has 14 residues. The ends lost 1 base at V and 10 bases at J; junction bases unmatched: 9. For the CDR3, the DNA is TGTGCCAGCAGCTTAGTCCGGGACAGAGGAGGAGCTTTCTTT. Translated: CASSLVRDRGGAFF.

This clonotype was picked up many times. The rearrangement joins TRBV7-2 to TRBJ2-1, with D tentatively TRBD2 (6 bases). Trimming cost V 2 bases and J 9 bases, with 17 bases left between them. Germline assignment: CDR1 SGHTA and CDR2 FQGNSA. CDR3 length: 15 amino acids. The CDR3 loop reads CASSLSSAGSVEQFF. The CDR3 DNA is TGTGCCAGCAGCTTAAGTTCTGCGGGGTCCGTTGAGCAGTTCTTC.

The chain couples TRBV10-3 to TRBJ2-2, with D unclear. Trimming took off 3 bases at V and 9 bases at J, with 5 bases between the two ends. This CDR3 has 11 amino acids. CDR1 is ENHRY, CDR2 SYGVKD, per germline. The CDR3 here is CAISDGRELFF. The CDR3 coding sequence is TGTGCCATCAGTGACGGGCGGGAGCTGTTTTTT.

This clonotype has a count of ten or more. The chain joins TRBV7-6 to TRBJ2-3; 9 bases match TRBD2. The CDR3 is 16 amino acids. Trimming cost V 3 bases and J 1 base; bases outside gene matches: 5. The germline CDR1 and CDR2 sequences are SGHVS and FNYEAQ. The CDR3 protein is CASSFPRLAGTDTQYF. CDR3 sequence (DNA): TGTGCCAGCAGCTTCCCTCGACTAGCGGGCACAGATACGCAGTATTTT.

This clonotype was seen many times. The rearrangement joins TRBV7-2 to TRBJ2-7; D unresolved. This CDR3 region has 13 residues. Germline CDR1 SGHTA, CDR2 FQGNSA. Between the trimmed V and J ends, which lost 2 bases and 3 bases, there was a span of 8 bases. CDR3 DNA sequence: TGTGCCAGCAGCTTACGCTCGATCTACGAGCAGTACTTC. Its translation is CASSLRSIYEQYF.

The chain recombines TRBV6-1 with TRBJ2-1, with 7 bases identical to TRBD1. V lost 5 bases, J lost 8 bases, and 9 bases stayed unmatched. CDR3 length equals 14 residues. Germline V CDR1 and CDR2: MNHNS, SASEGT. In nucleotides, the CDR3 is TGTGCCAGCAGTCTAAACAGGGGCATGGATGAGCAGTTCTTC. It codes for CASSLNRGMDEQFF.

This clonotype was seen a few times. The chain employs TRBV20-1 and TRBJ1-2; weak D call: TRBD1 (6 bases). There are 13 residues in the CDR3. The V and J ends lost 4 bases and 6 bases respectively, with 15 bases between them. Germline CDR1 DFQATT, CDR2 SNEGSKA (reference sequence). Written as DNA, the CDR3 is TGCAGTGCTACCACAGGGACCCTTGATGGCTACACCTTC. It is translated as CSATTGTLDGYTF.

In this sample, this clonotype turned up many times. The chain has TRBV7-2 and TRBJ1-1; TRBD1 is a possible D gene (6 bases). Germline V CDR1 and CDR2: SGHTA, FQGNSA. V gave up 6 bases and J gave up 0 bases, with 11 bases separating them. CDR3 size: 14 residues. The CDR3 region is CASRPGQLNTEAFF. The CDR3, as DNA: TGTGCCAGCAGACCAGGACAGCTGAACACTGAAGCTTTCTTT. The full variable domain, its missing parts supplied by reference TRBV7-2 and TRBJ1-1, is GAGVSQSPSNKVTEKGKDVELRCDPISGHTALYWYRQSLGQGLEFLIYFQGNSAPDKSGLPSDRFSAERTGGSVSTLTIQRTQQEDSAVYLCASRPGQLNTEAFFGQGTRLTVV.

The gene calls are TRBV28 and TRBJ2-1; 7 positions agree with TRBD1. Trimming removed 5 bases from V and 5 bases from J; junction bases left unmatched: 9. The germline V gene encodes CDR1 MDHEN and CDR2 SYDVKM. The CDR3 loop spans 15 amino acids. The CDR3 spells CASSLGTVTNNEQFF. In DNA, the CDR3 is TGTGCCAGCAGTCTCGGGACAGTGACTAACAATGAGCAGTTCTTC.

This clonotype has a count of ten or more. The chain links TRBV7-2 to TRBJ1-2, with D perhaps matching TRBD1 (6 bases). The germline V and J ends were trimmed by 4 bases and 2 bases, with 14 bases remaining between them. Germline CDR1 reads SGHTA; CDR2 reads FQGNSA. The length of the CDR3 is 15 residues. CDR3 in amino acids: CASSYPTGANYGYTF. The CDR3 DNA is TGTGCCAGCAGCTACCCGACAGGAGCCAACTATGGCTACACCTTC.

V usage is TRBV6-1 and J usage is TRBJ2-7; 7 bases are shared with TRBD2. This CDR3 comprises 14 residues. CDR1 and CDR2 (germline): MNHNS, SASEGT. V lost 3 bases and J lost 6; bases outside the gene matches: 8. The CDR3 loop is CASSEKAGVAEQYF. CDR3 nucleotides: TGTGCCAGCAGTGAGAAGGCGGGAGTAGCCGAGCAGTACTTC.

This clonotype came up a few times. The rearrangement links TRBV9 to TRBJ1-4, with TRBD1 as a possible D gene (5 bases). CDR1 and CDR2 (germline): SGDLS, YYNGEE. The ends were cut back, 0 bases at V and 2 bases at J, with 8 bases in the middle. CDR3 length: 15 amino acids. The DNA of the CDR3 is TGTGCCAGCAGCGTAGGGGGACGGACTAATGAAAAACTGTTTTTT. It translates to CASSVGGRTNEKLFF. Filled out from reference TRBV9 and TRBJ1-4, the complete variable domain reads DSGVTQTPKHLITATGQRVTLRCSPRSGDLSVYWYQQSLDQGLQFLIQYYNGEERAKGNILERFSAQQFPDLHSELNLSSLELGDSALYFCASSVGGRTNEKLFFGSGTQLSVL.

The rearrangement uses TRBV10-3 and TRBJ1-2, with TRBD1 matching over 7 bases. V lost 6 bases and J lost 3; bases outside the gene matches: 4. CDR3 length equals 13 residues. Germline CDR1 ENHRY, CDR2 SYGVKD. The DNA for the CDR3 is TGTGCCATCAGGGCGACAGGGCACTATGGCTACACCTTC. Its protein product is CAIRATGHYGYTF.